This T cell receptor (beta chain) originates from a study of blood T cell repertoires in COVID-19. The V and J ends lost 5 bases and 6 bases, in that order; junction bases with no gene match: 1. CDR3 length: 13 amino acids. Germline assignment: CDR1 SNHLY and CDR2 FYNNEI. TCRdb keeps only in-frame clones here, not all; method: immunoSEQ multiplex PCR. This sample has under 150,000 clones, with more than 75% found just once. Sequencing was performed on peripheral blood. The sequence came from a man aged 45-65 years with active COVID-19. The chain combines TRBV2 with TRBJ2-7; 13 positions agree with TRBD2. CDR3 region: CASSRTSGSEQYV. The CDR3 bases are TGTGCCAGCAGTCGGACTAGCGGGAGCGAGCAGTACGTC.